These 13 T cell receptor beta chains were sequenced from one sample in a study of cytomegalovirus exposure and HLA in healthy donors. It was with 60 Vbeta and 13 Jbeta primers that the PCR ran. Libraries were prepared by immunoSEQ multiplex PCR; TCRdb keeps only in-frame clonotypes and omits some of them. The table includes about 120,000 clones, 60% to 85% detected once. Sequenced input: PBMCs. The source is a female donor in good health and CMV-seronegative.

Written as DNA, the CDR3 is TGTGCCAGCACCCTGGCGGGAGGCTATGGCTACACCTTC. It is translated as CASTLAGGYGYTF. The chain joins TRBV5-5 to TRBJ1-2; no firm D call. The germline V gene encodes CDR1 SGHKS and CDR2 YYEKEE (reference sequence). The V gene lost 6 bases and the J gene lost 4 bases, with 13 bases spanning the gap. CDR3 length: 13 amino acids.

The chain is built from TRBV2 and TRBJ2-2; TRBD2 agrees at 7 bases. With V trimmed by 5 bases and J by 5 bases, 2 bases remained unmatched. CDR1 SNHLY and CDR2 FYNNEI come from the germline V gene. The CDR3 runs 13 residues. CDR3: CASSLGGTGELFF. The CDR3 DNA follows: TGTGCCAGCAGTCTCGGGGGGACCGGGGAGCTGTTTTTT.

The chain combines TRBV5-6 with TRBJ2-1; 15 bases line up with TRBD2. V gave up 3 bases and J gave up 7 bases; unmatched junction bases: 5. This CDR3 contains 16 residues. Germline-derived CDR1 and CDR2 are SGHDT and YYEEEE. The CDR3 region has the DNA TGTGCCAGCAGCTCCGGACTAGCGGGGGGGCGGAATGAGCAGTTCTTC. Its protein product is CASSSGLAGGRNEQFF.

This chain connects TRBV6-4 to TRBJ2-5, with 7 positions matching TRBD1. CDR1 is MRHNA, CDR2 SNTAGT, per germline. The trim removed 6 bases at V and 0 bases at J, leaving 13 bases unmatched. The CDR3 covers 17 residues. CDR3 sequence (DNA): TGTGCCAGCAGAGGGGGCTTGGCAGACACTGACCAAGAGACCCAGTACTTC. Residues: CASRGGLADTDQETQYF.

The rearrangement joins TRBV14 to TRBJ1-2, with 7 bases identical to TRBD1. V gave up 2 bases and J gave up 4 bases; unmatched junction bases: 7. The CDR3 is 15 residues long. CDR1 is SGHDN, CDR2 FVKESK, per germline. The CDR3 here is CASSQKGPGGYGYTF. CDR3 nucleotide sequence: TGTGCCAGCAGCCAAAAAGGGCCAGGGGGCTATGGCTACACCTTC.

Regarding this clone: At one boundary the junction diverges from the germline segment, which might be a read error. This chain links TRBV15 with TRBJ2-5; maybe TRBD2 (5 bases). Germline values: CDR1 LNHNV, CDR2 YYDKDF (reference sequence). The CDR3 consists of 17 residues. The CDR3 is CATSAPEGNRAQGTQYF. The CDR3 region has the DNA TGTGCCACCAGCGCGCCCGAGGGCAACAGAGCTCAAGGGACCCAGTACTTC.

The chain employs TRBV27 and TRBJ1-5; D may be TRBD1 (6 bases). Germline CDR1 and CDR2: MNHEY and SMNVEV (reference sequence). V was trimmed by 6 bases and J by 1 base, leaving 7 bases between them. The CDR3 covers 13 residues. The CDR3 nucleotides are TGTGCCAGCAGACAGGGCAGCAATCAGCCCCAGCATTTT. Protein product: CASRQGSNQPQHF.

This chain links TRBV5-4 with TRBJ1-1, with 7 positions matching TRBD1. The length of the CDR3 is 16 residues. J gave up 4 bases and V 0 bases, and 9 bases lay outside the gene matches. Germline values: CDR1 SGHNT, CDR2 YYREEE (reference sequence). CDR3 loop: CASSLDDRALGTEAFF. The CDR3 DNA sequence: TGTGCCAGCAGCTTGGATGACAGGGCCCTGGGCACTGAAGCTTTCTTT.

This chain links TRBV5-5 with TRBJ2-5, with 9 bases that match TRBD2. The CDR3 covers 19 residues. V shed 2 bases and J 7 bases; nucleotides not matched to a gene: 21. Germline V gene data show CDR1 as SGHKS and CDR2 as YYEKEE (reference sequence). The CDR3 is CASSLSVAGGLEGGGTQYF. The CDR3 DNA sequence: TGTGCCAGCAGCTTATCTGTGGCGGGGGGGCTCGAAGGCGGGGGGACCCAGTACTTC.

V gene TRBV7-9 combines with J gene TRBJ2-7; 12 nucleotides match TRBD2. The CDR3 contains 14 residues. Germline assignment: CDR1 SEHNR and CDR2 FQNEAQ (reference sequence). V gave up 5 bases and J gave up 4 bases; unmatched junction bases: 3. Written as DNA, the CDR3 is TGTGCCAGCAGCCAGACTAGCGGGGGATACGAGCAGTACTTC. Its protein is CASSQTSGGYEQYF.

The chain recombines TRBV7-2 with TRBJ2-5; possible D gene TRBD1, 5 bases. Trimming removed 11 bases at V and 0 bases at J, with 7 bases between. Per germline, CDR1 SGHTA and CDR2 FQGNSA. This CDR3 has 11 amino acids. The CDR3 coding sequence is TGTGCCTCAGGGTACCAAGAGACCCAGTACTTC. Residues: CASGYQETQYF.

The chain recombines TRBV5-1 with TRBJ1-4; 7 positions agree with TRBD1. The CDR3 has 15 residues. The germline V gene has CDR1 SGHRS and CDR2 YFSETQ. The J segment lost 3 bases and the V segment lost 3 bases, leaving 5 bases of the junction unmatched. The CDR3, as DNA: TGCGCCAGCAGCTGGCGACAGGGTGCTAATGAAAAACTGTTTTTT. This encodes CASSWRQGANEKLFF.

The chain is built from TRBV28 and TRBJ2-7; 9 bases align to TRBD1. CDR3 length: 16 residues. Germline V gives CDR1 MDHEN, CDR2 SYDVKM. With 6 bases clipped from V and 6 bases from J, the junction kept 15 bases outside the gene matches. The CDR3 loop reads CASSRDRTGTGTEQYF. DNA of the CDR3: TGTGCCAGCAGCCGGGATCGGACCGGGACAGGGACCGAGCAGTACTTC.